One and the same sample provided the 10 T cell receptor beta chains below, sequenced in a study of metastatic and nonmetastatic thyroid tumors. Thyroid surgery had not been preceded by any treatment in any patient. TCRdb re-called clones via MiXCR from the PCR reads. The table includes approximately 31,000 clones, more than 15% detected once. The sequenced sample was blood. The receptors were gathered from a female donor with papillary thyroid cancer or a benign thyroid nodule (not recorded which). Some clones in this sample may be carry-over from other donors' samples.

By share, this clone ranks as medium-sized (0.01 to 0.1%). V gene TRBV27 combines with J gene TRBJ2-7, with 10 bases fitting TRBD1. The V gene's germline CDR1 is MNHEY and CDR2 SMNVEV (reference sequence). This CDR3 is 17 amino acids long. Trimming removed 3 bases from V and 3 bases from J; junction bases left unmatched: 11. Written as DNA, the CDR3 is TGTGCCAGCAGTTTCTTGCCGGGACAGGGGCTAAACTACGAGCAGTACTTC. Translation gives CASSFLPGQGLNYEQYF.

CDR3 DNA sequence: TGTGCCAGCAGTGAAGACAGCGAAAATCAGCCCCAGCATTTT. It translates to CASSEDSENQPQHF. This rearrangement joins TRBV6-1 to TRBJ1-5, with D unresolved. Trimming took 1 base from V and 4 from J, leaving 8 bases between them. The CDR3 has 14 amino acids. Germline-derived CDR1 and CDR2 are MNHNS and SASEGT.

This chain links TRBV5-1 with TRBJ2-3; 9 bases line up with TRBD2. This CDR3 is built from 16 residues. Germline trimming cut 4 bases from V and 3 bases from J; bases unmatched to any gene: 9. Germline loops: CDR1 SGHRS, CDR2 YFSETQ. CDR3 bases: TGCGCCAGCAGCGGGGGACTAGCTGGGGGGACAGATACGCAGTATTTT. Protein product: CASSGGLAGGTDTQYF.

This clone was found many times. The chain carries TRBV25-1 and TRBJ2-3; D call uncertain. The CDR3 is 12 residues long. The germline CDR1 and CDR2 sequences are MGHDK and SYGVNS. The ends were cut back, 1 base at V and 7 bases at J, with 6 bases in the middle. The CDR3 sequence is CASSESDYTQYF. The CDR3 DNA sequence: TGTGCCAGCAGTGAATCTGACTATACGCAGTATTTT.

This clone was observed at least ten times. V gene TRBV7-2 combines with J gene TRBJ2-5; TRBD2 might be the D (6 bases). CDR3 size: 14 residues. Germline assignment: CDR1 SGHTA and CDR2 FQGNSA. V dropped 2 bases and J dropped 2 bases, with 9 bases sitting between them. The CDR3 here is CASSLYGTQETQYF. In nucleotides, the CDR3 is TGTGCCAGCAGCTTATACGGGACTCAAGAGACCCAGTACTTC. The whole variable domain, remainder taken from reference TRBV7-2 and TRBJ2-5, is GAGVSQSPSNKVTEKGKDVELRCDPISGHTALYWYRQSLGQGLEFLIYFQGNSAPDKSGLPSDRFSAERTGGSVSTLTIQRTQQEDSAVYLCASSLYGTQETQYFGPGTRLLVL.

There are a few counts of this clone. The chain is built from TRBV7-2 and TRBJ2-1; tentatively, D is TRBD1 (5 bases). The germline V gene encodes CDR1 SGHTA and CDR2 FQGNSA. With 4 bases removed from V and 7 bases from J, the gap between germline ends came to 11 bases. The CDR3 is 13 residues long. The DNA of the CDR3 is TGTGCCAGCAGCTCAGGGCCCTGGAATGAGCAGTTCTTC. The encoded protein is CASSSGPWNEQFF.

The chain combines TRBV19 with TRBJ1-1; D is ambiguous. CDR3 size: 14 residues. Germline CDR1 LNHDA, CDR2 SQIVND (reference sequence). V was shortened by 6 bases and J by 3 bases, with 14 bases between the two germline ends. CDR3 amino acids: CASRPAILDTEAFF. The CDR3 DNA sequence: TGTGCCAGTAGACCAGCTATCTTGGACACTGAAGCTTTCTTT.

This clone was counted ten times or more. Other DNA sequences within the sample encode an identical CDR3. The chain uses TRBV9 and TRBJ2-7; 9 nucleotides agree with TRBD1. Germline V lookup: CDR1 SGDLS, CDR2 YYNGEE. This CDR3 is 12 amino acids long. Unmatched junction bases numbered 5, after V lost 7 bases and J lost 6 bases. The CDR3, as DNA: TGTGCCAGCGGGACAGGGATCGGCGAGCAGTACTTC. Encoded protein: CASGTGIGEQYF.

This clone occurred many times. The DNA of the CDR3 is TGTGCCAGCGGGGGAGGGGAGCCCCAGCATTTT. Amino acid sequence: CASGGGEPQHF. This chain joins TRBV2 and TRBJ1-5; a weak D match, TRBD1 (5 bases). The V and J ends lost 8 bases and 8 bases respectively, with 10 bases between them. Germline CDR1 is SNHLY and CDR2 is FYNNEI. The CDR3 runs to 11 residues.

This clone came up a few times. V is TRBV4-1 and J is TRBJ2-4; possible D gene TRBD2, 5 bases. V was cut by 1 base and J by 0 bases, with 13 bases left in between. CDR3 size: 17 residues. Germline V gene sequence: CDR1 MGHRA, CDR2 YSYEKL. The CDR3 DNA reads as TGCGCCAGCAGCCAAGCCTTCGCCGGGGTAGCCAAAAACATTCAGTACTTC. Its protein is CASSQAFAGVAKNIQYF.